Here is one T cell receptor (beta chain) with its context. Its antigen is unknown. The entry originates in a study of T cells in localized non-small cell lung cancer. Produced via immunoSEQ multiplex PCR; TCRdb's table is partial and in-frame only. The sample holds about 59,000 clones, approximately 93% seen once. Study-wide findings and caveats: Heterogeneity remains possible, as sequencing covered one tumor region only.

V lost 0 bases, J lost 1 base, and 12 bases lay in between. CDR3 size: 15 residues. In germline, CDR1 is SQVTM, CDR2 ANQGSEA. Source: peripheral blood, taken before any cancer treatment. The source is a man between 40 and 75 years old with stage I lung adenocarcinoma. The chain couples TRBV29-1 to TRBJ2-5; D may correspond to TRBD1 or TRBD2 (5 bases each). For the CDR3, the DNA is TGCAGCGTTGAAGATCGGGGCAGATTCCAAGAGACCCAGTACTTC. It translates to CSVEDRGRFQETQYF.